This TCR beta chain was sequenced in a study of human T cells and chemical hapten exposure. Regarding time point: pre-sensitization, week 0. The treatment: therapeutic diphenylcyclopropenone sensitization with weekly scalp DPC. Library preparation tagged each individual cDNA molecule with a unique molecular identifier. MiXCR, applied by TCRdb to the RACE reads, yields one record per CDR3 protein. The table includes under 50,000 distinct CDR3 sequences, 6.5% to 8% detected once. Trimming took 6 bases from V and 2 from J, leaving 13 bases between them. The CDR3 extends over 14 amino acids. The V gene's germline CDR1 is SGHVS and CDR2 FQNEAQ. General study results and limits: Patch test score rose with PT1 expanded TCRs, significant at 8, 16, 32, not 4. The study found that DPC sensitization did not change TCRs above 1 in 1000 frequency.

This clonotype was detected only once. Its antigen is as yet unknown. Possible read error: a much larger clone is one base away. The receptor was derived from a woman in her forties or fifties with alopecia areata. Some clones in this sample may be carry-over from other donors' samples. The source material was whole blood, sampled in connection with sensitization to the hapten diphenylcyclopropenone (DPC). The chain is built from TRBV7-8 and TRBJ2-5, with TRBD2 as a possible D gene (6 bases). CDR3 DNA sequence: TGTGCCAGCAGACTAGTGGGAGGACAAGAGACCCAGTACTTC. Amino acid sequence: CASRLVGGQETQYF.